In its sample, the clone carrying this T cell receptor (beta chain) was seen a few times. The CDR3 length is 15 residues. Trimming cost V 0 bases and J 10 bases, with 16 bases left between them. From germline, CDR1 is SGHAT and CDR2 FQDESV (reference sequence). These data belong to a study of blood T cell repertoires in COVID-19. For the study at large: The cDNA or gDNA used as material had been derived from T cells, B-cell-depleted T cells, or PBMCs.

TCRdb keeps only in-frame clones here, not all; method: immunoSEQ multiplex PCR. In the table there are fewer than 350,000 clones, around 90% of which are singletons. Each participant's cohort was designated according to participant-reported clinical history. Material: PBMCs or T cells enriched from blood (not recorded which). This TCR was sampled from a man aged 60 to 75 who had recovered from COVID-19. This rearrangement joins TRBV11-1 to TRBJ2-1; a possible D gene is TRBD2 (5 bases). DNA of the CDR3: TGTGCCAGCAGCTTAGCCCTAGCAGGACCCCAGGAGCAGTTCTTC. This sequence encodes CASSLALAGPQEQFF. The full variable domain, rest sourced from reference TRBV11-1 and TRBJ2-1, is EAEVAQSPRYKITEKSQAVAFWCDPISGHATLYWYRQILGQGPELLVQFQDESVVDDSQLPKDRFSAERLKGVDSTLKIQPAELGDSAMYLCASSLALAGPQEQFFGPGTRLTVL.